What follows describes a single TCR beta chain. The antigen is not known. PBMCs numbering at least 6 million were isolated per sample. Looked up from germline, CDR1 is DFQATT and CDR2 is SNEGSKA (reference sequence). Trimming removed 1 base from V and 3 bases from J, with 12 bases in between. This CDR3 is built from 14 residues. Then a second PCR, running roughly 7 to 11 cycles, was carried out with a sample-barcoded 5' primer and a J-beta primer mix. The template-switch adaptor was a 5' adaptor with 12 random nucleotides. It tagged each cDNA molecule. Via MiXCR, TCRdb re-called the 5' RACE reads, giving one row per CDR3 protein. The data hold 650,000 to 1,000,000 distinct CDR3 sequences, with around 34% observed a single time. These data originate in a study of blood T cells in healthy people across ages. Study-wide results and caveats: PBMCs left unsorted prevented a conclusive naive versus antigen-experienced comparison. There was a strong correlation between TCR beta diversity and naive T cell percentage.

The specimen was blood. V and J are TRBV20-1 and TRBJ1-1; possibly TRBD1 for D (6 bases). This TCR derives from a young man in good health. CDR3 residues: CSARVGGADTEAFF. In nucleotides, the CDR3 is TGCAGTGCTAGAGTTGGGGGCGCAGACACTGAAGCTTTCTTT.